One and the same sample provided the 2 T cell receptor beta chains below, sequenced in a study of a mutant IDH1 vaccine in newly diagnosed glioma. Clones were sequenced by immunoSEQ multiplex PCR, and TCRdb holds only the in-frame ones, with some missing. The sample holds approximately 51,000 clones, about three quarters seen once. These receptors' antigens are unknown. Time point indicated: week 5, during vaccination. One vaccine dose held 300 ug of mutant IDH1 20-mer peptide and came with topical imiquimod. Source: PBMCs, taken from a glioma patient whose treatment included an IDH1 peptide vaccine. The receptors stem from a woman aged 40-49 years with glioma.

The V gene is TRBV10-2, the J gene TRBJ1-5, with TRBD1 matching 8 bases. Germline V gene data show CDR1 as WSHSY and CDR2 as SAAADI. V lost 2 bases to trimming and J lost 6 bases; unmatched junction nucleotides: 3. There are 14 residues in the CDR3. In DNA, the CDR3 is TGCGCCAGCAGTGAGGGACAGGGTACTCAGCCCCAGCATTTT. Residues: CASSEGQGTQPQHF.

V usage is TRBV4-1 and J usage is TRBJ2-1; no reliable D call. The CDR3 has 18 residues. Germline-derived CDR1 and CDR2 are MGHRA and YSYEKL. Trimming cost V 0 bases and J 2 bases, with 17 bases left between them. The CDR3 spells CASSQDKFVGNPYNEQFF. Written as DNA, the CDR3 is TGCGCCAGCAGCCAAGATAAATTCGTGGGAAATCCCTACAATGAGCAGTTCTTC.